The entry below describes one T cell receptor beta chain. Trimming stripped 0 bases from V and 0 bases from J, with 13 bases between. The germline gives CDR1 SGDLS, CDR2 YYNGEE. The CDR3 spans 17 residues. The data are from a study of OX40 agonist ivuxolimab in advanced cancers. About the study: Ivuxolimab was administered intravenously to patients at 0.01 to 10 mg/kg every 2 weeks.

At cycle 4 day 1, cycle 7 day 1, and baseline, blood was sampled. Generated by immunoSEQ multiplex PCR, the TCRdb table keeps only in-frame clones and is missing some. The sample lists more than 50,000 clones; approximately 87% were seen once. The material sequenced was CD4+ or CD8+ T cells sorted from blood, taken in a trial of the OX40 agonist ivuxolimab. The sequence came from an adult with an advanced solid tumor such as melanoma, head and neck, liver or kidney cancer. The gene calls are TRBV9 and TRBJ1-3; a possible D gene is TRBD1 (6 bases). The CDR3 DNA reads TGTGCCAGCAGCGTAGTGGGGGGGCTTTCCTCTGGAAACACCATATATTTT. As protein: CASSVVGGLSSGNTIYF.